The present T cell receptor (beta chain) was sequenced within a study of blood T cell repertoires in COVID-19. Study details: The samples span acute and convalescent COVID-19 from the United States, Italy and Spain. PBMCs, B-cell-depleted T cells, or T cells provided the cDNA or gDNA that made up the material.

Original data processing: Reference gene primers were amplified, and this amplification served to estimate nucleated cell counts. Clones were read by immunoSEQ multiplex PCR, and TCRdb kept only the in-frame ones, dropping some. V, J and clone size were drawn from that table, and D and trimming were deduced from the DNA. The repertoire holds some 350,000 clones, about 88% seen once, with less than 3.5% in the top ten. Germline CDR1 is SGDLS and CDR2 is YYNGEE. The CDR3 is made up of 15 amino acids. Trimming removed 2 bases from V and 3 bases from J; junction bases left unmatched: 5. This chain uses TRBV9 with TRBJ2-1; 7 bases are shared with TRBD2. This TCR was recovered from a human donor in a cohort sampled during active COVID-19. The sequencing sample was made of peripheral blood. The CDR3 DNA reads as TGTGCCAGCAGCGTGGGACTAAGCGGCTACAATGAGCAGTTCTTC. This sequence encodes CASSVGLSGYNEQFF. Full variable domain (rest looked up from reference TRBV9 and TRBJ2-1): DSGVTQTPKHLITATGQRVTLRCSPRSGDLSVYWYQQSLDQGLQFLIQYYNGEERAKGNILERFSAQQFPDLHSELNLSSLELGDSALYFCASSVGLSGYNEQFFGPGTRLTVL.